The 14 T cell receptor beta chains below all came from one sample that was sequenced in a study of blood T cells in healthy people across ages. Using a J-beta primer mix together with a sample-barcoded 5' primer, a second PCR was run for roughly 7 to 11 cycles. TCRdb re-analysed the 5' RACE reads in MiXCR, keeping a single row per CDR3 protein. The sample consists of over 600,000 distinct CDR3 sequences, 20% to 25% of them appearing once. Sequencing was performed on blood. Source of these receptors: a man aged 70 or older in good health.

The chain recombines TRBV10-1 with TRBJ2-1; TRBD2 aligns across 8 bases. The CDR3 consists of 14 residues. From germline, CDR1 is WNHNN and CDR2 SYGVQD (reference sequence). V lost 2 bases, J lost 5 bases, and 2 bases stayed unmatched. Written as DNA, the CDR3 is TGCGCCAGCAGTGAGGTTAGCGGGAACAATGAGCAGTTCTTC. Encoded protein: CASSEVSGNNEQFF.

The chain joins TRBV29-1 to TRBJ2-2; 7 bases are a match to TRBD2. Germline-derived CDR1 and CDR2 are SQVTM and ANQGSEA. The CDR3 spans 12 residues. As DNA, the CDR3 is TGCGCGGGCGGGAGTTCCACCGGGGAGCTGTTTTTT. Translation gives CAGGSSTGELFF.

This clonotype was counted between two and nine times. The CDR3: CSATGTGYTF. DNA for the CDR3: TGCAGTGCGACAGGGACCGGCTACACCTTC. The V and J genes are TRBV20-1 and TRBJ1-2, with 7 bases fitting TRBD1. The CDR3 spans 10 residues. Per the germline V gene, CDR1 is DFQATT and CDR2 is SNEGSKA (reference sequence). J lost 8 bases, V lost 6 bases, and 3 bases had no gene match.

The chain recombines TRBV3-1 with TRBJ2-5; D might be TRBD1 or TRBD2, each matching 6 bases. CDR3 size: 14 residues. The V end was cut by 7 bases, the J end by 4 bases, with 16 bases between. The germline CDR1 and CDR2 sequences are LGHDT and YNNKEL (reference sequence). The CDR3 nucleotides read TGTGCCAGCACCAACATCAGGGGAGGAGAGACCCAGTACTTC. This sequence encodes CASTNIRGGETQYF.

CDR3 sequence: CSAREGRETQYF. CDR3 nucleotides: TGCAGTGCTAGAGAGGGCAGAGAGACCCAGTACTTC. V and J are TRBV20-1 and TRBJ2-5, with unresolved D. Deletions cut 0 bases from V and 4 bases from J, with 6 bases between. Germline CDR1 DFQATT, CDR2 SNEGSKA (reference sequence). The CDR3 sequence is 12 residues long.

This chain joins TRBV5-1 and TRBJ1-1; D is undetermined. This CDR3 spans 13 amino acids. Germline CDR1 and CDR2: SGHRS and YFSETQ. V was cut by 4 bases and J by 2 bases, with 9 bases left in between. The CDR3 is CASSEQINTEAFF. In DNA, the CDR3 is TGCGCCAGCAGCGAACAGATCAACACTGAAGCTTTCTTT.

On this clonotype itself: Being one base from a much bigger clone, this may be a read error. V is TRBV7-3 and J is TRBJ2-5, with D unclear. The end of the DNA aligns better with TRBJ2-1, so the J call may be wrong. The CDR3 is made up of 14 amino acids. Germline V gene data show CDR1 as SGHTA and CDR2 as FQGTGA. The CDR3: CAGSLTYPGNEQFF. In DNA, the CDR3 is TGTGCCGGCAGCTTAACGTATCCAGGCAATGAGCAGTTCTTC.

In this sample, this clonotype turned up many times. The rearrangement links TRBV20-1 to TRBJ1-1; D not certain. V was shortened by 5 bases and J by 0 bases, with 7 bases between the two germline ends. CDR3 length: 12 residues. Germline values: CDR1 DFQATT, CDR2 SNEGSKA (reference sequence). CDR3 protein: CSAGSMNTEAFF. The CDR3, as DNA: TGCAGTGCTGGAAGCATGAACACTGAAGCTTTCTTT.

This clonotype was counted a few times. CDR3 in amino acids: CAWSVGKGIQYF. The CDR3 bases are TGTGCCTGGAGTGTGGGCAAGGGCATTCAGTACTTC. The V and J genes are TRBV30 and TRBJ2-4; no definite D call. The CDR3 runs to 12 residues. Germline V gives CDR1 GTSNPN, CDR2 SVGIG (reference sequence). V was pared by 0 bases and J by 9 bases, with 9 bases between.

The sample holds a few counts of this clonotype. The chain employs TRBV20-1 and TRBJ2-3, with D possibly being TRBD2 (6 bases). V was shortened by 7 bases and J by 2 bases, with 16 bases between the two germline ends. The CDR3 runs to 14 residues. CDR1 and CDR2 from the germline V gene are DFQATT and SNEGSKA (reference sequence). The CDR3 DNA is TGCAGTGAAGGTGGAGGGCTAAACACAGATACGCAGTATTTT. Amino acid sequence: CSEGGGLNTDTQYF.

This clonotype has just a few counts. The chain combines TRBV7-9 with TRBJ2-5; a possible D gene is TRBD1 (6 bases). CDR3 length: 14 residues. The V gene's germline CDR1 is SEHNR and CDR2 FQNEAQ (reference sequence). V was clipped by 3 bases and J by 1 base, with 9 bases between them. The CDR3 reads CASSLRTAQETQYF. The CDR3 bases are TGTGCCAGCAGCTTGAGGACAGCCCAAGAGACCCAGTACTTC.

This clonotype was counted between two and nine times. CDR3 sequence (DNA): TGCGCCAGCAGTGCGGGAGTCCCAGAGACCCAGTACTTC. Encoded protein: CASSAGVPETQYF. V is TRBV10-2 and J is TRBJ2-5; weak D call: TRBD2 (6 bases). The V gene's germline CDR1 is WSHSY and CDR2 SAAADI. This CDR3 has 13 amino acids. V was cut by 4 bases and J by 4 bases, with 10 bases left in between.

This clonotype occurred a few times. The gene calls are TRBV29-1 and TRBJ1-2, with D perhaps matching TRBD1 (5 bases). Germline CDR1 and CDR2: SQVTM and ANQGSEA. This CDR3 is 13 amino acids long. V shed 0 bases and J shed 4 bases, with 9 bases lying between them. The CDR3 spells CSVEDRVGYGYTF. CDR3 bases: TGCAGCGTTGAAGACAGGGTGGGCTATGGCTACACCTTC.

This clonotype has more than one count but fewer than ten. The chain has TRBV6-8 and TRBJ2-1; 15 nucleotides align to TRBD2. Unmatched junction bases numbered 8, after V lost 5 bases and J lost 0 bases. Germline V gene lookup returns CDR1 MNHGY and CDR2 SAAAGT. This CDR3 has 19 amino acids. CDR3 sequence reads: CASSGPGLAGGSSYNEQFF. The DNA for the CDR3 is TGTGCCAGCAGTGGTCCAGGACTAGCGGGAGGGAGCTCCTACAATGAGCAGTTCTTC.